The present entry profiles one T cell receptor beta chain with its context. Profiling relied on immunoSEQ multiplex PCR, and the TCRdb table lists in-frame clones only, not all of them. The repertoire holds roughly 220,000 clones, with 75% to 85% as singletons. The CDR3 totals 14 residues. Germline V gives CDR1 MDHEN, CDR2 SYDVKM. The junction had 5 bases not matched to a gene; V was cut back by 5 bases and J by 4 bases. These data originate in a study of blood T cell repertoires in COVID-19. The sequencing sample was made of peripheral blood. The V and J genes are TRBV28 and TRBJ1-2; 9 bases are shared with TRBD1. This clonotype was sampled from a woman of 80 years or more with COVID-19, enrolled during active disease. CDR3 residues: CASSLGDRVYGYTF. As DNA, the CDR3 is TGTGCCAGCAGTCTAGGGGACAGGGTCTATGGCTACACCTTC.